This T cell receptor beta chain was captured by sequencing in a study of shared clonotypes between healthy human individuals. Findings and limits, study-wide: Generally, estimated richness proved larger in naive subsets than it did in memory subsets.

The study separated CD4+ cells into CD45RA+ naive and CD45RA-negative memory subsets. This clone was counted only a few times. Its target is unknown. Germline V gene lookup returns CDR1 SGHDN and CDR2 FVKESK. V gave up 7 bases and J gave up 7 bases, with 20 bases separating them. The CDR3 contains 15 residues. This was a deep-level run. Genomic DNA of each subset was evenly split across several immunoSEQ plates. The table came from immunoSEQ multiplex PCR; TCRdb's copy has only in-frame clones and leaves some out. The table has approximately 2.5 million clones, under 95% seen once. The clonotype was recovered from a man between 18 and 35 years old in good health. Some clones in this sample may be carry-over from other donors' samples. The V call is TRBV14, the J call TRBJ1-5, with D possibly being TRBD1 (6 bases). Sequenced sample: naive CD4+ T cells from PBMCs. Subset specified: CD45RA+ positively selected. The CDR3 is CASTDPQGSWQPQHF. CDR3 bases: TGTGCCAGCACCGATCCACAGGGATCGTGGCAGCCCCAGCATTTT.